The 7 T cell receptor beta chains below come from one sample, sequenced in a study of CD8 T cells in Susac syndrome. The RNA input was roughly 0.45 to 1 ug, and it was reverse transcribed with random hexamers. From the immunoSEQ multiplex PCR reads, TCRdb called clonotypes with MiXCR, one entry per CDR3 protein. The sample carries tens of thousands of distinct CDR3 sequences, approximately 96% recorded once. Sequencing was carried out using CD4+ T cells from PBMCs. These receptor sequences come from a human donor with multiple sclerosis.

The chain has TRBV24-1 and TRBJ2-1, with TRBD2 matching over 9 bases. V trimming: 4 bases; J trimming: 8 bases; junction bases outside the gene matches: 11. There are 16 residues in the CDR3. Looked up from germline, CDR1 is KGHDR and CDR2 is SFDVKD. The CDR3, as DNA: TGTGCCACCAGTGACCTCCATAGCGGGGGAAGAGATGAGCAGTTCTTC. The encoded protein is CATSDLHSGGRDEQFF.

The chain employs TRBV30 and TRBJ1-1; D gene unclear. The V end lost 0 bases, the J end lost 5 bases, and 10 bases lay between the germline ends. From germline, CDR1 is GTSNPN and CDR2 SVGIG (reference sequence). The CDR3 covers 13 residues. The CDR3 spells CAWSVQGWTEAFF. In nucleotides, the CDR3 is TGTGCCTGGAGTGTACAAGGGTGGACTGAAGCTTTCTTT.

V usage is TRBV5-4 and J usage is TRBJ1-6; D not resolved. CDR3 length equals 12 residues. Between the trimmed V and J ends, which lost 4 bases and 10 bases, there was a span of 9 bases. In germline, CDR1 is SGHNT, CDR2 YYREEE (reference sequence). CDR3 amino acids: CASSAPASPLHF. As DNA, the CDR3 is TGTGCCAGCAGCGCCCCCGCCTCACCCCTCCACTTT.

This chain uses TRBV7-9 with TRBJ1-1, with 9 nucleotides matching TRBD1. Trimming at V came to 4 bases and at J to 5 bases, leaving 5 bases not matched to a gene. Germline V gene sequence: CDR1 SEHNR, CDR2 FQNEAQ (reference sequence). The CDR3 covers 14 residues. The CDR3 DNA reads as TGTGCCAGCAGCTCGGACAGGGGTACAACTGAAGCTTTCTTT. Translation gives CASSSDRGTTEAFF.

The chain links TRBV20-1 to TRBJ2-5, with 9 bases fitting TRBD2. V shed 2 bases and J 4 bases; nucleotides not matched to a gene: 2. The CDR3 covers 13 residues. CDR1 is DFQATT, CDR2 SNEGSKA, per germline (reference sequence). CDR3 region: CSARLAGRETQYF. In DNA, the CDR3 is TGCAGTGCTAGACTAGCGGGGCGAGAGACCCAGTACTTC.

This clonotype has only one observation. The chain links TRBV2 to TRBJ2-3; 8 bases line up with TRBD1. With 8 bases clipped from V and 3 bases from J, the junction kept 7 bases outside the gene matches. The CDR3 length is 14 residues. Germline lookup yields CDR1 SNHLY and CDR2 FYNNEI. CDR3 protein: CASQKDRATDTQYF. CDR3 DNA: TGTGCCAGCCAAAAGGACAGGGCGACAGATACGCAGTATTTT.

This rearrangement joins TRBV29-1 to TRBJ1-1; D unclear. Deletions cut 3 bases from V and 3 bases from J, with 14 bases between. The CDR3 extends over 14 amino acids. Germline CDR1 and CDR2: SQVTM and ANQGSEA. CDR3 protein: CSVEARRRDTEAFF. The CDR3 nucleotides are TGCAGCGTTGAGGCACGACGGAGGGACACTGAAGCTTTCTTT.